This T cell receptor beta chain was observed in a study of identical twins. Study outcomes and limitations: A lower insertion count was a feature of abundant cord blood beta clonotypes, with no such feature in memory repertoires.

TCRdb re-analysed the 5' RACE reads in MiXCR, keeping a single row per CDR3 protein. This sample has about 460,000 distinct CDR3 sequences, with 13% to 15% found just once. Only healthy Caucasians were enrolled as donors. With respect to this clonotype: As yet, its antigen is unknown.

CDR1 and CDR2 from the germline V gene are SNHLY and FYNNEI. V was cut by 3 bases and J by 5 bases, with 10 bases left in between. The CDR3 length is 13 residues. The data were also submitted as part of a second study, on yellow fever vaccine responses in identical twins.

The chain carries TRBV2 and TRBJ1-1; D is unclear. The sequence was obtained from a woman younger than 35 in good health. The sequenced material came from CD4+ T cells sorted from blood. DNA for the CDR3: TGTGCCAGCAGTGAGTTCCGGGATACTGAAGCTTTCTTT. Protein sequence: CASSEFRDTEAFF. Full variable domain (outside the CDR3, taken from reference TRBV2 and TRBJ1-1): EPEVTQTPSHQVTQMGQEVILRCVPISNHLYFYWYRQILGQKVEFLVSFYNNEISEKSEIFDDQFSVERPDGSNFTLKIRSTKLEDSAMYFCASSEFRDTEAFFGQGTRLTVV.